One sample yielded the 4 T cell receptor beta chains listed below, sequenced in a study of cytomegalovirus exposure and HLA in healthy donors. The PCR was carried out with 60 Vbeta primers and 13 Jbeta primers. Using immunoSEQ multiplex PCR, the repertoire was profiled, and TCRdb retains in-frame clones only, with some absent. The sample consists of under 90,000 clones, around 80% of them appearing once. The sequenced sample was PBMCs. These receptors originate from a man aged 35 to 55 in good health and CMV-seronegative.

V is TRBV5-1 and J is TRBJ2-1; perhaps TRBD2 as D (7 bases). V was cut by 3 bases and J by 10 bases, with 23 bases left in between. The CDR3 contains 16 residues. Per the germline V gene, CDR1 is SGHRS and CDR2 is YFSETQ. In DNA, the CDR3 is TGCGCCAGCAGCTCTCCTGCCCGACTAGCTGGGGGCGAGCAGTTCTTC. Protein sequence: CASSSPARLAGGEQFF.

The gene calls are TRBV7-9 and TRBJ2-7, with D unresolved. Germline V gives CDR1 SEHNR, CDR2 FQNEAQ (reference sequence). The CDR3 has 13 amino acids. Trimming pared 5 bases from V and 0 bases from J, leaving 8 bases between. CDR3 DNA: TGTGCCAGCAGCGGGCAGAGCTCCTACGAGCAGTACTTC. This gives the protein CASSGQSSYEQYF.

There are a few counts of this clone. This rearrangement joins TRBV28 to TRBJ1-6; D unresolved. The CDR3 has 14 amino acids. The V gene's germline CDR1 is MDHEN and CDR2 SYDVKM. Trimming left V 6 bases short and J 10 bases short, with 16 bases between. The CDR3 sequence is CASRVGLLISPLHF. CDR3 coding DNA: TGTGCCAGCAGGGTCGGACTGTTAATCTCACCCCTCCACTTT.

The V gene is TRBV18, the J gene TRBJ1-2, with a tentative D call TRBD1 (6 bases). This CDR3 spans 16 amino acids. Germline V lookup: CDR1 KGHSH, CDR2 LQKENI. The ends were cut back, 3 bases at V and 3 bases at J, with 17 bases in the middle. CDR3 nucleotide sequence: TGTGCCAGCTCACCGCTCCGACAGGCGTCTCACTATGGCTACACCTTC. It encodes CASSPLRQASHYGYTF. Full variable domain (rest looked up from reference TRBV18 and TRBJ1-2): NAGVMQNPRHLVRRRGQEARLRCSPMKGHSHVYWYRQLPEEGLKFMVYLQKENIIDESGMPKERFSAEFPKEGPSILRIQQVVRGDSAAYFCASSPLRQASHYGYTFGSGTRLTVV.